This T cell receptor (beta chain) was found in a study of T cell responses to AZD1222 COVID-19 vaccine. Study findings and constraints: None of the repertoires were sampled until the peak T cell response had passed.

V was cut by 10 bases and J by 0 bases, with 15 bases left in between. The germline CDR1 and CDR2 sequences are SGHNT and YYREEE (reference sequence). CDR3 length: 14 residues. Libraries were prepared by immunoSEQ multiplex PCR; TCRdb keeps only in-frame clonotypes and omits some of them. The sample consists of about 190,000 clones, approximately 91% of them appearing once. A word on this clone: Antigen specificity is unknown.

This TCR derives from an adult in good health. The sequenced sample was peripheral blood, obtained on day 0 of AZD1222 vaccination. This sequence joins TRBV5-4 and TRBJ2-3, with D perhaps being TRBD1 or TRBD2 (5 bases each). For the CDR3, the DNA is TGTGCCGGATATGACGGGGCTAGCACAGATACGCAGTATTTT. This gives the protein CAGYDGASTDTQYF.